This TCR beta chain was identified during a study of somatic mutations in cytotoxic T cells in rheumatoid arthritis. On the study more broadly: Certain T-cell populations stained with V beta antibodies were FACS-sorted to nearly 100% purity, and V beta1+ cells were TCRB-sequenced.

The V gene lost 9 bases and the J gene lost 5 bases, with 14 bases spanning the gap. The CDR3 length is 12 residues. CDR1 and CDR2 (germline): LNHDA, SQIVND (reference sequence). Notes on the study in general: More than 20% of CD8+ cells belonged to the largest clone in about an eighth of the roughly 60 patients. Rheumatoid arthritis patients and age-matched healthy controls showed no significant difference in CD8+ T-cell clonality. It was in rheumatoid arthritis patients, but not in healthy controls, that CD8+ clonality increased with age.

Libraries were prepared by immunoSEQ multiplex PCR; TCRdb keeps only in-frame clonotypes and omits some of them. The repertoire consists of some 18,000 clones, with approximately 74% occurring once and the leading ten covering approximately 5%. On this clone: What it binds is not known.

The chain joins TRBV19 to TRBJ2-7, with D tentatively TRBD1 (6 bases). The sequence was collected from a man aged 55-75 years in good health. Sequencing used CD8+ T cells sorted from blood. The CDR3 region is CASRTGSDEQYF. CDR3 nucleotide sequence: TGTGCCAGCCGCACAGGGTCGGACGAGCAGTACTTC.